Sequencing of this T cell receptor (beta chain) was carried out in a study of T cell repertoires in cytomegalovirus infection. Study-wide results and caveats: Clonotype analysis showed dominance of the ex vivo response by HLA-C-restricted CMV-specific TCR beta clonotypes. Cumulative public TCR beta family frequency identified CMV carriers with the relevant HLA.

TCRdb used MiXCR to reprocess the reads, holding one entry per CDR3 protein. Of about 98,000 distinct CDR3 sequences in the sample, 16% were seen once. In this sample, this clonotype turned up a few times. What it binds is not known. The CDR3 is 13 residues long. Trimming stripped 4 bases from V and 9 bases from J, with 14 bases between. Per germline, CDR1 MNHEY and CDR2 SMNVEV (reference sequence). The chain joins TRBV27 to TRBJ2-3, with D perhaps matching TRBD2 (7 bases). Sequencing was carried out using PBMCs. This receptor was identified in a human donor in good health (CMV status not recorded). Some clones in this sample may be carry-over from other donors' samples. The CDR3 region is CASSYSRGATQYF. The CDR3 nucleotides are TGTGCCAGCAGTTACTCACGGGGGGCGACGCAGTATTTT.